The sample holds a few counts of the clone carrying this T cell receptor (beta chain). TCRdb used MiXCR to reprocess the RT-PCR reads, holding one entry per CDR3 protein. The sample includes 150,000 to 200,000 distinct CDR3 sequences, about 12% of them seen just once. These data belong to a study of response to subunit inactivated influenza vaccine. This CDR3 is built from 18 residues. Trimming took 2 bases from V and 5 from J, leaving 24 bases between them. Germline V gene sequence: CDR1 SGHVS, CDR2 FNYEAQ. The sample was also reused in another study, on T cells expressing NK-cell markers. That source reports: With UMIs, 5'RACE template switching was used to make TCR beta cDNA. Anti-gamma-delta TCR antibody use in several experiments restricted sorting to alpha-beta TCR T cells. Six of the donors carried dominant NKG2C+ clonotypes that took up roughly 1.0-8% of their CD8+ T cells.

Specimen: CD8+ T cells sorted from PBMCs, collected roughly 12 days after vaccination. The TCR was taken from a man between 45 and 60 years old who received an inactivated influenza vaccine. This rearrangement joins TRBV7-6 to TRBJ2-5; D might be TRBD1 or TRBD2, each matching 5 bases. DNA for the CDR3: TGTGCCAGCAGCTTAAATTTTCGGGGCAGCGAACTGAGGGAGACCCAGTACTTC. It yields the protein CASSLNFRGSELRETQYF.